The entry that follows covers one T cell receptor beta chain sequence. The sample originates from a study of cytomegalovirus exposure and HLA in healthy donors. Whole-study context: In terms of ancestry, the Caucasian-associated cluster contained 75% to 85% of the approximately 400 genotyped donors.

Primers: 60 Vbeta forward and 13 Jbeta reverse. The protocol was immunoSEQ multiplex PCR, while the TCRdb copy is restricted to in-frame clones and leaves out a portion. This specimen shows approximately 110,000 clones; the ten leading clones hold under 7%. This CDR3 contains 16 residues. V trimming: 5 bases; J trimming: 6 bases; junction bases outside the gene matches: 7. Germline lookup yields CDR1 SGHTA and CDR2 FQGNSA. This TCR was sampled from a man aged 35 to 55 in good health and CMV-seropositive. The V call is TRBV7-2, the J call TRBJ2-1; TRBD2 agrees at 13 bases. The sample comprised PBMCs. CDR3 sequence reads: CASSHRGLAGVNEQFF. The CDR3 DNA sequence: TGTGCCAGCAGCCACCGTGGACTAGCGGGAGTCAATGAGCAGTTCTTC.